The 27 T cell receptor beta chains in this list originate from one sample, sequenced in a study of human T cells and chemical hapten exposure. MiXCR, run by TCRdb on the RACE reads, gives a single entry per CDR3 protein. The sample consists of approximately 160,000 distinct CDR3 sequences, 25% to 30% of them appearing once. The time point: patch test 3, about 24 weeks after DPC sensitization. Sample treatment: therapeutic diphenylcyclopropenone sensitization with weekly scalp DPC. Sequencing was performed on whole blood, taken in connection with sensitization to the hapten diphenylcyclopropenone (DPC). These receptors originate from a young woman with alopecia areata. Some clones in this sample may be carry-over from other donors' samples.

The genes are TRBV6-5 and TRBJ2-3; D possibly uses TRBD1 or TRBD2 (6 bases each). There are 13 residues in the CDR3. The V end lost 10 bases, the J end lost 2 bases, and 13 bases lay between the germline ends. Germline V lookup: CDR1 MNHEY, CDR2 SVGAGI. The CDR3 coding sequence is TGTGCCACCAAAGGGGGGTTCACAGATACGCAGTATTTT. Its translation: CATKGGFTDTQYF.

V and J are TRBV4-1 and TRBJ1-1, with D uncertain. Per germline, CDR1 MGHRA and CDR2 YSYEKL. V was cut by 0 bases and J by 1 base, with 12 bases left in between. The CDR3 length is 16 residues. CDR3 coding DNA: TGCGCCAGCAGCCAAGACACATCGTCGTGGAACACTGAAGCTTTCTTT. It codes for CASSQDTSSWNTEAFF.

This clonotype was picked up many times. CDR3 amino acids: CASSVGPYNEQFF. In DNA form, the CDR3 reads TGCGCCAGCAGCGTGGGCCCCTACAATGAGCAGTTCTTC. The chain carries TRBV4-3 and TRBJ2-1, with D hard to call. From germline, CDR1 is LGHNA and CDR2 YSLEER. The CDR3 length is 13 residues. V was pared by 5 bases and J by 2 bases, with 7 bases between.

J is TRBJ2-7 and V is TRBV29-1; 11 bases map to TRBD2. In germline, CDR1 is SQVTM, CDR2 ANQGSEA. The CDR3 length is 13 residues. The junction had 2 bases not matched to a gene; V was cut back by 5 bases and J by 2 bases. For the CDR3, the DNA is TGCAGCGTTCTAGCGGGAGGACCCTACGAGCAGTACTTC. Protein product: CSVLAGGPYEQYF.

The chain couples TRBV20-1 to TRBJ2-2, with TRBD1 as a possible D gene (6 bases). Germline CDR1 is DFQATT and CDR2 is SNEGSKA (reference sequence). Trimming removed 0 bases at V and 5 bases at J, with 19 bases between. The CDR3 runs 17 residues. The CDR3 region is CSARDSRPGASTGELFF. CDR3 coding DNA: TGCAGTGCTAGAGACTCCCGGCCAGGGGCAAGTACCGGGGAGCTGTTTTTT.

V gene TRBV29-1 combines with J gene TRBJ2-1, with 7 bases that match TRBD2. This CDR3 spans 13 amino acids. Germline CDR1 reads SQVTM; CDR2 reads ANQGSEA. The trim removed 6 bases at V and 9 bases at J, leaving 11 bases unmatched. The chain's CDR3 is CSVAGPWRGEQFF. CDR3 sequence (DNA): TGCAGCGTAGCGGGGCCCTGGAGAGGTGAGCAGTTCTTC.

The DNA of the CDR3 is TGCAGCTTCAATGAGCAGTTCTTC. Amino acids: CSFNEQFF. The gene calls are TRBV20-1 and TRBJ2-1; D not certain. Germline CDR1 is DFQATT and CDR2 is SNEGSKA (reference sequence). The CDR3 contains 8 residues.

There are many counts of this clonotype. V and J are TRBV6-2 or TRBV6-3 and TRBJ1-1; TRBD1 matches at 9 bases. The ends lost 6 bases at V and 10 bases at J; junction bases unmatched: 6. The CDR3 runs to 12 residues. CDR1 is MNHEY, CDR2 SVGEGT, per germline. The CDR3 bases are TGTGCCAGCAGCTTCGGACAGGGGAGAGCTTTCTTT. It codes for CASSFGQGRAFF.

This clonotype was detected a few times. The gene calls are TRBV25-1 and TRBJ2-2, with a possible D match to TRBD2 (5 bases). V dropped 4 bases and J dropped 0 bases, with 12 bases sitting between them. The CDR3 has 16 residues. CDR1 and CDR2 from the germline V gene are MGHDK and SYGVNS. CDR3 nucleotide sequence: TGTGCCAGCAGTGGCCGGACTCGATCGAACACCGGGGAGCTGTTTTTT. Translation gives CASSGRTRSNTGELFF.

This chain joins TRBV5-1 and TRBJ2-1; no definite D call. Germline V CDR1 and CDR2: SGHRS, YFSETQ. V lost 5 bases to trimming and J lost 8 bases, with 14 bases between them. The CDR3 sequence is 13 residues long. CDR3 sequence reads: CASSPRARDEQFF. CDR3 nucleotide sequence: TGCGCCAGCAGTCCCCGCGCGCGTGATGAGCAGTTCTTC.

The chain is built from TRBV7-2 and TRBJ2-5, with a possible D match to TRBD2 (6 bases). CDR3 length: 14 amino acids. Trimming took 6 bases from V and 4 from J, leaving 15 bases between them. The germline V gene has CDR1 SGHTA and CDR2 FQGNSA. CDR3 bases: TGTGCCAGCAGGCCAGGAGGGGTGGCAGAGACCCAGTACTTC. Encoded protein: CASRPGGVAETQYF.

V usage is TRBV12-3 or TRBV12-4 and J usage is TRBJ1-5; D might be TRBD1 (5 bases). The CDR3 extends over 13 amino acids. Trimming stripped 5 bases from V and 4 bases from J, with 9 bases between. CDR3 nucleotide sequence: TGTGCCAGCAGTCCAGGGTTGAATCAGCCCCAGCATTTT. Translating gives CASSPGLNQPQHF.

J is TRBJ1-6 and V is TRBV6-2 or TRBV6-3, with 9 bases aligning to TRBD1. The CDR3 contains 15 residues. Trimming cost V 4 bases and J 9 bases; bases outside gene matches: 7. Germline CDR1 reads MNHEY; CDR2 reads SVGEGT. The CDR3 protein is CASSSAGTGTSPLHF. CDR3 sequence (DNA): TGTGCCAGCAGTTCCGCCGGGACAGGGACTTCACCCCTCCACTTT.

The chain uses TRBV7-3 and TRBJ1-5; D unclear. Germline-derived CDR1 and CDR2 are SGHTA and FQGTGA. CDR3 length equals 14 residues. Deletions cut 3 bases from V and 5 bases from J, with 11 bases between. The CDR3 DNA reads as TGTGCCAGCAGCTTCCAACTGCTGCATCAGCCCCAGCATTTT. Its translation is CASSFQLLHQPQHF.

V gene TRBV4-2 combines with J gene TRBJ2-3; no clear D gene. The CDR3 consists of 13 residues. Trimming took 1 base from V and 2 from J, leaving 4 bases between them. Germline V lookup: CDR1 LGHNA, CDR2 YNFKEQ. The CDR3 is CASSQGITDTQYF. For the CDR3, the DNA is TGTGCCAGCAGCCAAGGGATCACAGATACGCAGTATTTT.

This clonotype was detected once. V usage is TRBV12-3 or TRBV12-4 and J usage is TRBJ2-7; TRBD1 matches 9 bases. The CDR3 runs to 16 residues. Trimming took 1 base from V and 7 from J; bases not matched to a gene: 11. The CDR3 DNA sequence: TGTGCCAGCAGTTTAGACAGGGGGCTTGGGTTCCGGGAGCAGTACTTC. Translated: CASSLDRGLGFREQYF.

This clonotype appeared once. An end of the junction differs from the germline gene, which may be a read error. The J gene is TRBJ1-1, the V gene TRBV4-2, with D unresolved. The CDR3 runs 15 residues. Germline V gene sequence: CDR1 LGHNA, CDR2 YNFKEQ. The CDR3 coding sequence is TGTGCCAGCAACCAAGTAGGAGGGAGCGCCACTGAAGCTTTCTTT. Its protein product is CASNQVGGSATEAFF.

The chain carries TRBV6-2 or TRBV6-3 and TRBJ2-7; 7 positions match TRBD1. Germline trimming cut 6 bases from V and 2 bases from J; bases unmatched to any gene: 7. CDR3 length: 14 residues. Germline V gene data show CDR1 as MNHEY and CDR2 as SVGEGT. As DNA, the CDR3 is TGTGCCAGCAGCCAGGACAGGTTTACCTACGAGCAGTACTTC. Its translation: CASSQDRFTYEQYF.

At least ten counts were recorded for this clonotype. The CDR3 is CASSGLAGDNGDTQYF. CDR3 DNA: TGTGCCAGCAGTGGACTAGCGGGGGATAACGGAGATACGCAGTATTTT. V usage is TRBV6-2 or TRBV6-3 and J usage is TRBJ2-3, with TRBD2 matching over 13 bases. V lost 5 bases, J lost 5 bases, and 7 bases stayed unmatched. CDR1 MNHEY and CDR2 SVGEGT come from the germline V gene. The CDR3 extends over 16 amino acids.

This chain's CDR3 is CASRRTSGIYEQFF. In DNA form, the CDR3 reads TGTGCCAGCCGAAGGACTAGCGGGATATATGAGCAGTTCTTC. The V and J genes are TRBV12-3 or TRBV12-4 and TRBJ2-1; 12 bases match TRBD2. Trimming removed 8 bases from V and 8 bases from J; junction bases left unmatched: 7. The CDR3 has 14 amino acids.

This chain uses TRBV20-1 with TRBJ2-1; a weak D match, TRBD2 (5 bases). V was shortened by 6 bases and J by 13 bases, with 16 bases between the two germline ends. CDR1 DFQATT and CDR2 SNEGSKA come from the germline V gene (reference sequence). The CDR3 is 11 residues long. CDR3 bases: TGCAGTGCATTAACCGGGATTCTACAGTTCTTC. Translating gives CSALTGILQFF.

The chain is built from TRBV3-1 and TRBJ2-1; the match to TRBD2 covers 9 bases. The J segment lost 7 bases and the V segment lost 5 bases, leaving 6 bases of the junction unmatched. CDR1 is LGHDT and CDR2 is YNNKEL in the germline V gene (reference sequence). This CDR3 spans 14 amino acids. The CDR3 spells CASSFVAGVNEQFF. The CDR3 nucleotides are TGTGCCAGCAGCTTCGTAGCGGGAGTGAATGAGCAGTTCTTC.

The chain recombines TRBV18 with TRBJ1-5; 9 bases map to TRBD1. The CDR3 loop spans 14 amino acids. Germline V lookup: CDR1 KGHSH, CDR2 LQKENI. The trim removed 3 bases at V and 9 bases at J, leaving 6 bases unmatched. The CDR3 DNA reads TGTGCCAGCTCACCCACAGGGGGCGGAGGGCCCCAGCATTTT. Translating it yields CASSPTGGGGPQHF. The full variable domain, in which reference TRBV18 and TRBJ1-5 provide the parts outside the CDR3, is NAGVMQNPRHLVRRRGQEARLRCSPMKGHSHVYWYRQLPEEGLKFMVYLQKENIIDESGMPKERFSAEFPKEGPSILRIQQVVRGDSAAYFCASSPTGGGGPQHFGDGTRLSIL.

This clonotype has a handful of counts. The genes are TRBV12-3 or TRBV12-4 and TRBJ2-3, with D unresolved. Trimming pared 1 base from V and 3 bases from J, leaving 8 bases between. The CDR3 sequence is 14 residues long. The chain's CDR3 is CASSLVSLTDTQYF. CDR3 coding DNA: TGTGCCAGCAGTTTAGTGTCACTAACAGATACGCAGTATTTT.

The chain employs TRBV29-1 and TRBJ1-1; TRBD1 might be the D (6 bases). The CDR3 runs 13 residues. Germline CDR1 reads SQVTM; CDR2 reads ANQGSEA. Trimming removed 4 bases at V and 0 bases at J, with 9 bases between. The CDR3 DNA reads as TGCAGCGTTGCAGGGGATGTGAACACTGAAGCTTTCTTT. Protein sequence: CSVAGDVNTEAFF.

The chain carries TRBV20-1 and TRBJ2-5, with a weak D call TRBD1 (6 bases). The germline V and J ends were trimmed by 5 bases and 3 bases, with 13 bases remaining between them. Per germline, CDR1 DFQATT and CDR2 SNEGSKA (reference sequence). The CDR3 runs to 13 residues. The DNA of the CDR3 is TGCAGTGCTCAAGACAGGACCAAAGAGACCCAGTACTTC. Its protein product is CSAQDRTKETQYF.

V usage is TRBV7-2 and J usage is TRBJ1-5; perhaps TRBD1 as D (6 bases). The CDR3 sequence is 16 residues long. Looked up from germline, CDR1 is SGHTA and CDR2 is FQGNSA. Trimming shortened V by 1 base and J by 2 bases, and 12 bases separated the two germline ends. The chain's CDR3 is CASSLEGGGRNQPQHF. The DNA of the CDR3 is TGTGCCAGCAGCTTAGAGGGGGGCGGCCGCAATCAGCCCCAGCATTTT.